This record concerns one T cell receptor (beta chain) sequence. This specimen comes from a study of control samples from healthy donors and cancer patients. Measured with immunoSEQ multiplex PCR; TCRdb has only the in-frame clones, and not every one. The repertoire holds some 71,000 clones, 70% to 90% seen once, with under 2.5% in the top ten. Input material: PBMCs. This clonotype was obtained from a woman aged 50 to 65 with head and neck cancer.

The CDR3 DNA is TGTGCCAGCAGCCCAGGACAGGCCTATAATTCACCCCTCCACTTT. This translates into CASSPGQAYNSPLHF. V and J are TRBV6-2 or TRBV6-3 and TRBJ1-6, with TRBD1 matching 7 bases. The CDR3 has 15 residues. The germline CDR1 and CDR2 sequences are MNHEY and SVGEGT. J lost 2 bases, V lost 6 bases, and 4 bases had no gene match.